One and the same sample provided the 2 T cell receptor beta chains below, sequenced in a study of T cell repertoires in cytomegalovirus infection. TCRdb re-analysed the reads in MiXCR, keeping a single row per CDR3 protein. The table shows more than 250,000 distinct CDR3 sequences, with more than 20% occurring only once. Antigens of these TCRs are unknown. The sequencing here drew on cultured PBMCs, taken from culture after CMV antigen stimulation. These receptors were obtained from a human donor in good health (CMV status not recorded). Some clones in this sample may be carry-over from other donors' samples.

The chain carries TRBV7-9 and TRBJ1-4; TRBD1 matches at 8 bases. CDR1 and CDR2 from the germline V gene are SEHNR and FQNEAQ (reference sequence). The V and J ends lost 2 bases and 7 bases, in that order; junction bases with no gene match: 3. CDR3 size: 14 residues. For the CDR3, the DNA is TGTGCCAGCAGCTTAACAGGGGGGTCTGAAAAACTGTTTTTT. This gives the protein CASSLTGGSEKLFF.

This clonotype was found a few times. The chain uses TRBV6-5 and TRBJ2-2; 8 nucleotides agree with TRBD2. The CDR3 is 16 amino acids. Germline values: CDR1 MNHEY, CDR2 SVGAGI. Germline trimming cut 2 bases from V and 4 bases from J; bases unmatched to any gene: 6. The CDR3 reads CASSYRAGVGTGELFF. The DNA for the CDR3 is TGTGCCAGCAGTTACCGAGCGGGAGTGGGCACCGGGGAGCTGTTTTTT.